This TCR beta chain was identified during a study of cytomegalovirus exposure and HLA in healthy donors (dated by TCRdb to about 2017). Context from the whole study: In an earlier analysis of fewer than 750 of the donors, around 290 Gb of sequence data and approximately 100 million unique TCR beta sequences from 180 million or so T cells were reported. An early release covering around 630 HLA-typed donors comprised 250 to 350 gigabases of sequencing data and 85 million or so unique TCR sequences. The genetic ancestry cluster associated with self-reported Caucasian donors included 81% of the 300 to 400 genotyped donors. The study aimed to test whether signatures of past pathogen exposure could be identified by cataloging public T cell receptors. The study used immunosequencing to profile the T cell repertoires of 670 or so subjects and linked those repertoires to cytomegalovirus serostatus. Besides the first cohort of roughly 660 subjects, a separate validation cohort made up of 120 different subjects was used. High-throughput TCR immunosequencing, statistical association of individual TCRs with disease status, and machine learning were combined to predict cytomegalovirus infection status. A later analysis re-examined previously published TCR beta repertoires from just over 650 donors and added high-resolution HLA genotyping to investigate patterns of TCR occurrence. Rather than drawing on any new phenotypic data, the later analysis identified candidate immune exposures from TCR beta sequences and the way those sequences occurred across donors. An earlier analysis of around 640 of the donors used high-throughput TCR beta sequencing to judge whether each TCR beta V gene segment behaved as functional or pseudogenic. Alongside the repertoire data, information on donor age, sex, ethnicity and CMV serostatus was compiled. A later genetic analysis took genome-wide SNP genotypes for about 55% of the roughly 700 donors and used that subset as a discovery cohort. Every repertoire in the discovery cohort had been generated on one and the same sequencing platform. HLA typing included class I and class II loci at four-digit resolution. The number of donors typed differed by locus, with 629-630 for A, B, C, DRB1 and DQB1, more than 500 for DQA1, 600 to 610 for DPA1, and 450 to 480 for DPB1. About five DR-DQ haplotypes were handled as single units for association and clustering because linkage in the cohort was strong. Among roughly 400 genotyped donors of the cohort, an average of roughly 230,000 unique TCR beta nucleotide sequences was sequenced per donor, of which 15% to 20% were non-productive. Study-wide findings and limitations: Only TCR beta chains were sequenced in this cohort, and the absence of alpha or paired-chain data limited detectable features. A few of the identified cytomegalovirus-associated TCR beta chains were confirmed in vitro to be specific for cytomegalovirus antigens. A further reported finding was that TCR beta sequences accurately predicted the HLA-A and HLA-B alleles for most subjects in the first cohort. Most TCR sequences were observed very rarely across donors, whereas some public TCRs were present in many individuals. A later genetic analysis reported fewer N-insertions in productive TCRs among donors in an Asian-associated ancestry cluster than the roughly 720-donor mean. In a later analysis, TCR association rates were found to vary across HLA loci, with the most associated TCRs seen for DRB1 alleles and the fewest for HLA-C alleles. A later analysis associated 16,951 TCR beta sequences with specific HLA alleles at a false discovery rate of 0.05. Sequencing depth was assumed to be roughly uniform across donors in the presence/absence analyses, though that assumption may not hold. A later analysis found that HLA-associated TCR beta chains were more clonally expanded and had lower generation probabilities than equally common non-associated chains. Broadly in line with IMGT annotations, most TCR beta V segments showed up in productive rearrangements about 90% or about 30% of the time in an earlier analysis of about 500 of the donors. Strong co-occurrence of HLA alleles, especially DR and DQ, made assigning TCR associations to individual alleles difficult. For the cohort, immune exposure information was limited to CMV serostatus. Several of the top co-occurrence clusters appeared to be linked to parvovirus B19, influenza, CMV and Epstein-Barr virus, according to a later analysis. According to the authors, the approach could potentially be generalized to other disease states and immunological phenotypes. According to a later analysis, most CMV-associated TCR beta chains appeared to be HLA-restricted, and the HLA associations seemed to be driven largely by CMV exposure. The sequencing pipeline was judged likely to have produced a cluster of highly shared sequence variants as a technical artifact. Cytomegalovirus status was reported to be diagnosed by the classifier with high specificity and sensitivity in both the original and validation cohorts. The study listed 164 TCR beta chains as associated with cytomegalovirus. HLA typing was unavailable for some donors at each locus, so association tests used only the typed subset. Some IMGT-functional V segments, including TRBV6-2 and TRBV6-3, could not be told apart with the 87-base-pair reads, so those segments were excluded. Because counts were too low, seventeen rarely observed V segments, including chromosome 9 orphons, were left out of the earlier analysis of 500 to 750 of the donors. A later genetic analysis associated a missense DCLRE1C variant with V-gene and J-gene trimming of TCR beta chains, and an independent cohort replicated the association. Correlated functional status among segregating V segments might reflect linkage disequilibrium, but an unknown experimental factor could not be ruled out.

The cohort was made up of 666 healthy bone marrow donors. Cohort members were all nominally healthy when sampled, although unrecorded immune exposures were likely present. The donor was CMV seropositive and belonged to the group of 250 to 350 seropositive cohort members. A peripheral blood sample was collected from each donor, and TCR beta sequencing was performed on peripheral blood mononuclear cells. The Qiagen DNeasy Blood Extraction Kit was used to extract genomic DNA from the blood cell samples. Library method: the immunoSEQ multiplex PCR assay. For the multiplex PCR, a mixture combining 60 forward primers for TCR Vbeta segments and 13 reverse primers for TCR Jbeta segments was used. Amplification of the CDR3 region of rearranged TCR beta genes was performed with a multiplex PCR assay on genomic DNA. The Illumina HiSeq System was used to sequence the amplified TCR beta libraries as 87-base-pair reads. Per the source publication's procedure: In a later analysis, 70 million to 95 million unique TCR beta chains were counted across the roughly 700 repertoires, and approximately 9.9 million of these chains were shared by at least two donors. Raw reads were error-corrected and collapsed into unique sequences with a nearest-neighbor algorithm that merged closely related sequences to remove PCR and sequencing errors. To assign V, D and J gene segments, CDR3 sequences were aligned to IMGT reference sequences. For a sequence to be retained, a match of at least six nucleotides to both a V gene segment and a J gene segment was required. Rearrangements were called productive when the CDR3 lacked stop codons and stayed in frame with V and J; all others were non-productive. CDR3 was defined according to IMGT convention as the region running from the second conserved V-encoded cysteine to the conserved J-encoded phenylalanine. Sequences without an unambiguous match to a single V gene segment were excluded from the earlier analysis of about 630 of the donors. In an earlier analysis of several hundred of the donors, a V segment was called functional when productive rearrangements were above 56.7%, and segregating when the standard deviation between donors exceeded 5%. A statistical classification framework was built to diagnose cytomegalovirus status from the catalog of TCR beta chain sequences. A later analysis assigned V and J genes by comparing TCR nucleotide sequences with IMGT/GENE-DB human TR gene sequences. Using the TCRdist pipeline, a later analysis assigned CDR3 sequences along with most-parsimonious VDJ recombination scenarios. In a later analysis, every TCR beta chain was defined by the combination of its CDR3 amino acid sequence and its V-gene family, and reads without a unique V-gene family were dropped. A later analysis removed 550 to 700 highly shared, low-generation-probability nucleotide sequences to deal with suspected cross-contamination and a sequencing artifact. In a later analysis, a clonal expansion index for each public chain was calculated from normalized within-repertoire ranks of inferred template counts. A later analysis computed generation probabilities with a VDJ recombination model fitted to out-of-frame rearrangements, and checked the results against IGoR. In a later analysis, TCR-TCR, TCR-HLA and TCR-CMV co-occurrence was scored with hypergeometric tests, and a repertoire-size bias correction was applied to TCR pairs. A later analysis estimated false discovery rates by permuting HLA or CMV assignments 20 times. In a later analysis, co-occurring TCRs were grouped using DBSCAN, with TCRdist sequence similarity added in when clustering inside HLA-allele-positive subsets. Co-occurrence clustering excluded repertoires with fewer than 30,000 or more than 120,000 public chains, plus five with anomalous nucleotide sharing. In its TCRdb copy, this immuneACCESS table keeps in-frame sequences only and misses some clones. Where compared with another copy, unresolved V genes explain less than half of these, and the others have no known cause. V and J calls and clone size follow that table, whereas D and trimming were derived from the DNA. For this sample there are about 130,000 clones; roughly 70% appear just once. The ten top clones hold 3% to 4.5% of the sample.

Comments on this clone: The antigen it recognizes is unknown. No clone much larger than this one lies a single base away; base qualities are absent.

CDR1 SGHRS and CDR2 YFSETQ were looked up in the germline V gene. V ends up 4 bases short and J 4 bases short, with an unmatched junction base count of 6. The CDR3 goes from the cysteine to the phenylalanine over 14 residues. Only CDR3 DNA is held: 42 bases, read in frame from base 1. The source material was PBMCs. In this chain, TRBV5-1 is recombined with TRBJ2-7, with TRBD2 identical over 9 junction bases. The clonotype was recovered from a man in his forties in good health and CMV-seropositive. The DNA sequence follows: TGCGCCAGCAGCGAGACTAGCGGACGATACGAGCAGTACTTC. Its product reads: CASSETSGRYEQYF.